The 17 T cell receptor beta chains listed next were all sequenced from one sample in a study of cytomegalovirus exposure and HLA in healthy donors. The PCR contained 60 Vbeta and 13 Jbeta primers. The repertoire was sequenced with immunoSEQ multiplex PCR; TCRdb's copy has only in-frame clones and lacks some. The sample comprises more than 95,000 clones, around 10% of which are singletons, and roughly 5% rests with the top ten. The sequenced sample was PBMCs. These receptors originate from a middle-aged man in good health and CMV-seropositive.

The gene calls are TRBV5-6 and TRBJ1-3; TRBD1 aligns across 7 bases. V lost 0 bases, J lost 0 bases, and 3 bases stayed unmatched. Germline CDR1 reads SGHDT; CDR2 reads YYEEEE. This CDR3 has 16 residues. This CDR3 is CASSLDRGSSGNTIYF. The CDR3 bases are TGTGCCAGCAGCTTGGACAGGGGAAGCTCTGGAAACACCATATATTTT.

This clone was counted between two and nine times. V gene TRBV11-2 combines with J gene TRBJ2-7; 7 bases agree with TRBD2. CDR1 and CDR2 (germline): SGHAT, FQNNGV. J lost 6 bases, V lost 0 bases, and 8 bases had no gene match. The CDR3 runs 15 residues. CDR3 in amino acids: CASSLDPGGLSEQYF. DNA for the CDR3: TGTGCCAGCAGCTTAGATCCGGGAGGCCTCTCCGAGCAGTACTTC.

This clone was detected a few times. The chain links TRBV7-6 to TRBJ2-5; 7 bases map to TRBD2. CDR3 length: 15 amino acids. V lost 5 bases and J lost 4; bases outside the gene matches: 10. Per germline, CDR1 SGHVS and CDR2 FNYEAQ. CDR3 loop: CASSRLASSSETQYF. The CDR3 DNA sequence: TGTGCCAGCAGCCGACTAGCTAGTAGTTCAGAGACCCAGTACTTC.

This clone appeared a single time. CDR3 loop: CAISRGPGNQPQHF. The CDR3 region has the DNA TGTGCCATCAGCAGGGGGCCGGGCAATCAGCCCCAGCATTTT. The rearrangement joins TRBV19 to TRBJ1-5; 8 bases align to TRBD1. Germline V gene sequence: CDR1 LNHDA, CDR2 SQIVND (reference sequence). J gave up 2 bases and V 10 bases, and 7 bases lay outside the gene matches. The length of the CDR3 is 14 residues.

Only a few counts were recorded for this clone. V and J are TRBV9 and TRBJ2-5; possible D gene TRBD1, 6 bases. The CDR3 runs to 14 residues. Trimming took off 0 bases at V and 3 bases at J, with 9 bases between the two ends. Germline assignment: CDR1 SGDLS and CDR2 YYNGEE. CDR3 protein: CASSVGGHKETQYF. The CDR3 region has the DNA TGTGCCAGCAGCGTAGGGGGACACAAAGAGACCCAGTACTTC.

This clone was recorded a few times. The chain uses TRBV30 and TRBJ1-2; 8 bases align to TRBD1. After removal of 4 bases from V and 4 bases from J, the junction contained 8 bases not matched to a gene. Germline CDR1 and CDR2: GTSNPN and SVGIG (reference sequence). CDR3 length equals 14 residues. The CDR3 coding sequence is TGTGCCTGGAATAGACAGGGGTCCGTCTATGGCTACACCTTC. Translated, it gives CAWNRQGSVYGYTF. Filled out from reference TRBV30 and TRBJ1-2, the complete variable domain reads SQTIHQWPATLVQPVGSPLSLECTVEGTSNPNLYWYRQAAGRGLQLLFYSVGIGQISSEVPQNLSASRPQDRQFILSSKKLLLSDSGFYLCAWNRQGSVYGYTFGSGTRLTVV.

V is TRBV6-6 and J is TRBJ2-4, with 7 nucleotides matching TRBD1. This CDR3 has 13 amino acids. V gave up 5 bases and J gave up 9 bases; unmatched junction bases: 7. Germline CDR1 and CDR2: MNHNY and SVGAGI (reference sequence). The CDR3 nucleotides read TGTGCCAGCAGTCCAACAGGGGATGGCATTCAGTACTTC. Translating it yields CASSPTGDGIQYF.

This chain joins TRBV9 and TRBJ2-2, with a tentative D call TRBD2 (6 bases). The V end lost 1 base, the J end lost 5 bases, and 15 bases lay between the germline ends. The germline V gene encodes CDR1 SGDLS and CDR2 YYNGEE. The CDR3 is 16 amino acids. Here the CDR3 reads CASSVFLGGVTGELFF. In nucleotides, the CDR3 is TGTGCCAGCAGCGTATTCTTGGGGGGAGTGACCGGGGAGCTGTTTTTT.

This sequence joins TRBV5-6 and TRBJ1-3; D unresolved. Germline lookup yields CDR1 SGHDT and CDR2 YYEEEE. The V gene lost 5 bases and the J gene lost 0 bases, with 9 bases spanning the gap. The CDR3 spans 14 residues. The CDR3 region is CASRSKSSGNTIYF. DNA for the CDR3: TGTGCCAGCAGATCGAAGAGCTCTGGAAACACCATATATTTT.

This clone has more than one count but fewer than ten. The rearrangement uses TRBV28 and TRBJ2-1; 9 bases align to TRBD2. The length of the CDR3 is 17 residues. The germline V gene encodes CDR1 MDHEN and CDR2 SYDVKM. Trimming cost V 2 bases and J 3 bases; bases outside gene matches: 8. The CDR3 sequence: CASSLDGSSGDYNEQFF. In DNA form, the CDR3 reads TGTGCCAGCAGTTTAGACGGGTCTAGCGGGGACTACAATGAGCAGTTCTTC.

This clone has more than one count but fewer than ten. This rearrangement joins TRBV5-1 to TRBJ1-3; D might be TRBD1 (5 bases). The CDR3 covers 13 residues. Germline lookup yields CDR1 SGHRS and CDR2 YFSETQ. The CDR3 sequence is CDRSRTTGNTIYF. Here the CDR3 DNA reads TGCGACAGAAGCCGGACAACTGGAAACACCATATATTTT.

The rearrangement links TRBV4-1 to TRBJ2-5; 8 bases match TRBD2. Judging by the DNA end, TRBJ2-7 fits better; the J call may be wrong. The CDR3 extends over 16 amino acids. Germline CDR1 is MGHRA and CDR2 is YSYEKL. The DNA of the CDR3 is TGCGCCAGCAGCCAAGATAGAACGGGAGGGCTCAACGAGCAGTACTTC. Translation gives CASSQDRTGGLNEQYF.

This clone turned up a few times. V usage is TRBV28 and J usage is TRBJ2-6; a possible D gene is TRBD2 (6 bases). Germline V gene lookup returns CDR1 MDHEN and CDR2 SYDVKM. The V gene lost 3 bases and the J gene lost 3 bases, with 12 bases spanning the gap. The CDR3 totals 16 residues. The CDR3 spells CASSFRGLLGANVLTF. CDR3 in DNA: TGTGCCAGCAGTTTCCGGGGACTCCTTGGGGCCAACGTCCTGACTTTC.

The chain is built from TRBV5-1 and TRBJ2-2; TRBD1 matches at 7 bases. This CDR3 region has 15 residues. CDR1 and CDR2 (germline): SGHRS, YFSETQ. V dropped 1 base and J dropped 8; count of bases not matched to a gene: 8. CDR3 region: CASSLNRQGAGELFF. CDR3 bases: TGCGCCAGCAGCTTGAATCGACAGGGTGCTGGGGAGCTGTTTTTT. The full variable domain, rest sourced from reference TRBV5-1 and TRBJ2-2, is KAGVTQTPRYLIKTRGQQVTLSCSPISGHRSVSWYQQTPGQGLQFLFEYFSETQRNKGNFPGRFSGRQFSNSRSEMNVSTLELGDSALYLCASSLNRQGAGELFFGEGSRLTVL.

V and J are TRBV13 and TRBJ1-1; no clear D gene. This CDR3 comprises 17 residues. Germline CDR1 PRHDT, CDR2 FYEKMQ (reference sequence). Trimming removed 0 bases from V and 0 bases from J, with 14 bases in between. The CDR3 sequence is CASSLGRVLTMNTEAFF. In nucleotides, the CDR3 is TGTGCCAGCAGCTTAGGCCGGGTCCTCACCATGAACACTGAAGCTTTCTTT.

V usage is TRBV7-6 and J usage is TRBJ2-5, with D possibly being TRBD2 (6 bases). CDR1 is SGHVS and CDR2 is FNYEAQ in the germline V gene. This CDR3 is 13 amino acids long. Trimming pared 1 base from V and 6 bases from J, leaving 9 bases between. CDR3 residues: CASSLGGGKTQYF. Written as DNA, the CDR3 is TGTGCCAGCAGCTTAGGGGGCGGGAAGACCCAGTACTTC.

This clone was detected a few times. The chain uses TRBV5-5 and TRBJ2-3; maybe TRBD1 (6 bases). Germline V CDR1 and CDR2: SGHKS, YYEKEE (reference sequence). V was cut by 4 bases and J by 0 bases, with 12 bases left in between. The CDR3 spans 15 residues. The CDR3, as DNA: TGTGCCAGCAGCCTCGGGACAACTAGCACAGATACGCAGTATTTT. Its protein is CASSLGTTSTDTQYF.